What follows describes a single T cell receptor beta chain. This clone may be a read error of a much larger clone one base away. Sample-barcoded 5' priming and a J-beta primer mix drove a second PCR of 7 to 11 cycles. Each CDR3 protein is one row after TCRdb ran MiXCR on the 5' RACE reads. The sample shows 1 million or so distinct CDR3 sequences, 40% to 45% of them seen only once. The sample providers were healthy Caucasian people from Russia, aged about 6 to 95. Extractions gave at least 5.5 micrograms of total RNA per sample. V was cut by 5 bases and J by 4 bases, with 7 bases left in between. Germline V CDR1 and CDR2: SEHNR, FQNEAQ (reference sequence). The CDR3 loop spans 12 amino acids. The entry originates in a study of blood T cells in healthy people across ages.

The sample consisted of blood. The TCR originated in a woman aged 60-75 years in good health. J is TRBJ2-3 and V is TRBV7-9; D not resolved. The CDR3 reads CASSPNADTQYF. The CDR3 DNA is TGTGCCAGCAGCCCCAACGCAGATACGCAGTATTTT.